These T cell receptor beta chains were read from a single sample in a study of T-cell reconstitution after alpha-beta-depleted transplantation in children. TCRdb reanalysed the PCR reads using MiXCR and keeps one entry per CDR3 protein. The table lists nearly 350,000 distinct CDR3 sequences, under 20% of them singletons. Here the sequenced sample was PBMCs, mostly from graft donor cells, taken 360 days after TCRalphabeta/CD19-depleted stem cell transplant. The receptors originated from a male patient aged 2-15 years who had a stem cell transplant for acute lymphoblastic leukemia, so the T cells may come from the graft donor. Both conserved end residues are part of each CDR3.

v_call	cdr3_aa
TRBV12-3/TRBV12-4	CASSFPDNSSYEQYF
TRBV4-3	CASSQDWGDSYEQYF
TRBV27	CASSGVTASRGYEQYF
TRBV28	CASSLRAGGNIQYF
TRBV4-2	CASSQDNRRGAFF
TRBV7-9	CASSFAGTGGFNQPQHF
TRBV20-1	CSARPADSTDTQYF
TRBV12-3/TRBV12-4	CAILPKTMNTEAFF
TRBV12-3/TRBV12-4	CASSPYTEAFF
TRBV28	CASRDRRSGSSYEQYF
TRBV15	CATSRGGQTLEAFF
TRBV15	CATSRDSNNRVFNEKLFF
TRBV6-2/TRBV6-3	CASSLGPMNTEAFF
TRBV28	CASTEGIMNTEAFF
TRBV2	CASSAGQYEQYF
TRBV7-9	CASSLDQGINEKLFF
TRBV6-6	CASSYDLAGAREDEQFF
TRBV29-1	CSFGLGTGSPYEQYF
TRBV28	CASSPNLLGGTEAFF
TRBV7-9	CASSLPGLAGAREQFF
TRBV6-2/TRBV6-3	CASSPLEVAGLPFSGANVLTF
TRBV2	CASRGEAGFGHEQYF
TRBV29-1	CSAAGTGRTGELFF
TRBV7-6	CASRTYTGVGQETQYF
TRBV20-1	CSARSPGPPNTIYF
TRBV12-3/TRBV12-4	CASSSEGLGYEQYF
TRBV12-3/TRBV12-4	CASSFPLGRNYGYTF
TRBV29-1	CSVAGLAEYTDTQYF
TRBV4-1	CASSQEWTSGSIINEQFF
TRBV9	CASSVGLAGGLDEQFF
TRBV5-1	CASSLGRLAGENEQFF
TRBV2	CASSEAIGELFF
TRBV11-1	CASSLQGGSTSGANVLTF
TRBV7-2	CASSDRTRTLTETQYF
TRBV28	CASSVPVPLVRGELFF
TRBV5-5	CASNFAYSKNIQYF
TRBV9	CASSVQGLVGYEQYF
TRBV4-1	CASSQIAGASLSGSYEQYF
TRBV5-1	CASSPDGLNSPLHF
TRBV7-9	CASSQDKSGLSYNEQFF
TRBV20-1	CSARARDRVYEQYF
TRBV14	CASSQEGDTSYEQYF
TRBV2	CASSDGQGSSNEKLFF